A selection of T cell receptor beta chains follows, all from one sample in a study of blood T cell repertoires in COVID-19. The assay was immunoSEQ multiplex PCR, and TCRdb's table has in-frame clones only and misses some. The sample has 250,000 to 350,000 clones, about 90% seen once; the top ten hold over 3.5%. Sequenced sample: PBMCs or T cells enriched from blood (not recorded which). The receptors derive from a woman aged 18-29 years with acute COVID-19. Each CDR3 is given with its conserved first and last residue. D genes are given only for firm matches. Part of the rows lack a size; the others show once, few, many or a class for expanded clones.

clone_size: NA; d_call: NA; j_call: TRBJ2-1; v_call: TRBV27; cdr3_length: 15; cdr3_aa: CASSLGGTPYNEQFF; cdr3_nt: TGTGCCAGCAGTTTGGGGGGGACACCTTACAATGAGCAGTTCTTC
clone_size: NA; d_call: TRBD1; j_call: TRBJ1-4; v_call: TRBV29-1; cdr3_length: 13; cdr3_aa: CSVSGTANEKLFF; cdr3_nt: TGCAGCGTTTCCGGGACAGCTAATGAAAAACTGTTTTTT
clone_size: NA; d_call: TRBD1; j_call: TRBJ2-7; v_call: TRBV7-9; cdr3_length: 15; cdr3_aa: CASSLPGTGDYEQYF; cdr3_nt: TGTGCCAGCAGCTTACCCGGGACAGGGGATTACGAGCAGTACTTC
clone_size: once; d_call: NA; j_call: TRBJ1-6; v_call: TRBV6-4; cdr3_length: 14; cdr3_aa: CASSRQHLNSPLHF; cdr3_nt: TGTGCCAGCAGTCGACAGCACCTTAATTCACCCCTCCACTTT
clone_size: NA; d_call: TRBD2; j_call: TRBJ2-1; v_call: TRBV18; cdr3_length: 15; cdr3_aa: CASSPGGREYNEQFF; cdr3_nt: TGTGCCAGCTCACCAGGCGGGAGGGAGTACAATGAGCAGTTCTTC
clone_size: NA; d_call: TRBD1; j_call: TRBJ2-1; v_call: TRBV18; cdr3_length: 14; cdr3_aa: CASSPQGQNNEQFF; cdr3_nt: TGTGCCAGCTCACCACAGGGACAGAACAATGAGCAGTTCTTC
clone_size: NA; d_call: NA; j_call: TRBJ2-5; v_call: TRBV19; cdr3_length: 14; cdr3_aa: CASSIEGAQETQYF; cdr3_nt: TGTGCCAGTAGTATCGAGGGCGCCCAAGAGACCCAGTACTTC
clone_size: NA; d_call: NA; j_call: TRBJ1-2; v_call: TRBV5-1; cdr3_length: 16; cdr3_aa: CASSLGQGGEVYGYTF; cdr3_nt: TGCGCCAGCAGCTTGGGCCAGGGAGGAGAGGTCTATGGCTACACCTTC
clone_size: NA; d_call: TRBD1; j_call: TRBJ1-5; v_call: TRBV28; cdr3_length: 13; cdr3_aa: CASSSTGGQPQHF; cdr3_nt: TGTGCCAGCAGTTCGACAGGGGGCCAGCCCCAGCATTTT
clone_size: few; d_call: NA; j_call: TRBJ1-5; v_call: TRBV19; cdr3_length: 15; cdr3_aa: CASIAREGFNQPQHF; cdr3_nt: TGTGCCAGTATCGCTCGAGAGGGCTTTAATCAGCCCCAGCATTTT
clone_size: NA; d_call: NA; j_call: TRBJ2-1; v_call: TRBV28; cdr3_length: 12; cdr3_aa: CASTPRGDEQFF; cdr3_nt: TGTGCCAGCACCCCGCGGGGTGATGAGCAGTTCTTC
clone_size: NA; d_call: NA; j_call: TRBJ2-3; v_call: TRBV28; cdr3_length: 15; cdr3_aa: CASNLFTSTGMTQYF; cdr3_nt: TGTGCCAGCAACCTTTTTACTAGCACGGGTATGACGCAGTATTTT
clone_size: once; d_call: TRBD1; j_call: TRBJ1-6; v_call: TRBV19; cdr3_length: 16; cdr3_aa: CASSPGGASYNSPLHF; cdr3_nt: TGTGCCAGTAGCCCAGGGGGCGCCTCCTATAATTCACCCCTCCACTTT
clone_size: NA; d_call: NA; j_call: TRBJ1-2; v_call: TRBV2; cdr3_length: 15; cdr3_aa: CASSEIRERNYGYTF; cdr3_nt: TGTGCCAGCAGTGAGATCAGGGAAAGGAACTATGGCTACACCTTC
clone_size: NA; d_call: TRBD1; j_call: TRBJ2-1; v_call: TRBV5-1; cdr3_length: 15; cdr3_aa: CASSSGQGSVNEQFF; cdr3_nt: TGCGCCAGCAGCTCAGGACAGGGAAGTGTCAATGAGCAGTTCTTC
clone_size: NA; d_call: NA; j_call: TRBJ1-2; v_call: TRBV14; cdr3_length: 16; cdr3_aa: CASSQGKTGNLYGYTF; cdr3_nt: TGTGCCAGCAGCCAAGGAAAAACAGGGAATTTGTATGGCTACACCTTC
clone_size: NA; d_call: NA; j_call: TRBJ2-5; v_call: TRBV5-1; cdr3_length: 12; cdr3_aa: CASSLARETQYF; cdr3_nt: TGCGCCAGCAGCTTGGCGCGGGAGACCCAGTACTTC
clone_size: NA; d_call: TRBD2; j_call: TRBJ2-5; v_call: TRBV28; cdr3_length: 15; cdr3_aa: CASSQGTSGQETQYF; cdr3_nt: TGTGCCAGCAGCCAGGGGACTAGCGGCCAAGAGACCCAGTACTTC
clone_size: NA; d_call: NA; j_call: TRBJ2-3; v_call: TRBV7-2; cdr3_length: 12; cdr3_aa: CASSPSTDTQYF; cdr3_nt: TGTGCCAGCAGCCCAAGCACAGATACGCAGTATTTT
clone_size: NA; d_call: TRBD1; j_call: TRBJ1-3; v_call: TRBV11-2; cdr3_length: 15; cdr3_aa: CASSQRTGGTNTIYF; cdr3_nt: TGTGCCAGCAGCCAGCGGACAGGGGGCACGAACACCATATATTTT
clone_size: few; d_call: NA; j_call: TRBJ1-5; v_call: TRBV18; cdr3_length: 14; cdr3_aa: CASSPREIYQPQHF; cdr3_nt: TGTGCCAGCTCACCACGGGAGATTTATCAGCCCCAGCATTTT
clone_size: NA; d_call: TRBD2; j_call: TRBJ2-3; v_call: TRBV19; cdr3_length: 19; cdr3_aa: CASSIPTSGKAAGTDTQYF; cdr3_nt: TGTGCCAGTAGTATTCCAACTAGCGGGAAAGCGGCAGGCACAGATACGCAGTATTTT
clone_size: NA; d_call: NA; j_call: TRBJ1-1; v_call: TRBV7-9; cdr3_length: 12; cdr3_aa: CASSWGDTEAFF; cdr3_nt: TGTGCCAGCAGTTGGGGGGATACTGAAGCTTTCTTT
clone_size: NA; d_call: TRBD2; j_call: TRBJ2-1; v_call: TRBV18; cdr3_length: 14; cdr3_aa: CASSPAGEWNEQFF; cdr3_nt: TGTGCCAGCTCACCGGCGGGAGAGTGGAATGAGCAGTTCTTC
clone_size: NA; d_call: NA; j_call: TRBJ1-2; v_call: TRBV28; cdr3_length: 13; cdr3_aa: CASGLARDYGYTF; cdr3_nt: TGTGCCAGCGGCCTCGCGAGGGACTATGGCTACACCTTC
clone_size: NA; d_call: TRBD2; j_call: TRBJ2-7; v_call: TRBV4-2; cdr3_length: 16; cdr3_aa: CASARTSGRVVYEQYF; cdr3_nt: TGTGCCAGCGCTCGGACTAGCGGGAGGGTGGTCTACGAGCAGTACTTC
clone_size: NA; d_call: TRBD2; j_call: TRBJ2-1; v_call: TRBV12-5; cdr3_length: 16; cdr3_aa: CASGLSGRDSYNEQFF; cdr3_nt: TGTGCTAGTGGACTTAGCGGGAGGGACTCCTACAATGAGCAGTTCTTC
clone_size: once; d_call: NA; j_call: TRBJ1-1; v_call: TRBV18; cdr3_length: 14; cdr3_aa: CASSPPSVFAEAFF; cdr3_nt: TGTGCCAGCTCACCACCATCAGTTTTCGCTGAAGCTTTCTTT
clone_size: once; d_call: TRBD1; j_call: TRBJ2-7; v_call: TRBV6-5; cdr3_length: 15; cdr3_aa: CASSPGTGGFYEQYF; cdr3_nt: TGTGCCAGCAGTCCAGGGACAGGGGGCTTTTACGAGCAGTACTTC
clone_size: NA; d_call: NA; j_call: TRBJ1-2; v_call: TRBV2; cdr3_length: 14; cdr3_aa: CASSDSGTNYGYTF; cdr3_nt: TGTGCCAGCAGTGACTCAGGGACTAACTATGGCTACACCTTC
clone_size: NA; d_call: TRBD1; j_call: TRBJ1-5; v_call: TRBV28; cdr3_length: 17; cdr3_aa: CASSLGTERRSNQPQHF; cdr3_nt: TGTGCCAGCAGTTTAGGGACAGAAAGACGTAGCAATCAGCCCCAGCATTTT
clone_size: NA; d_call: TRBD1; j_call: TRBJ2-7; v_call: TRBV28; cdr3_length: 13; cdr3_aa: CASSLTQGAEQYF; cdr3_nt: TGTGCCAGCAGTTTGACACAGGGGGCCGAGCAGTACTTC
clone_size: NA; d_call: TRBD1; j_call: TRBJ2-7; v_call: TRBV4-2; cdr3_length: 16; cdr3_aa: CASSRGGTGGAYEQYF; cdr3_nt: TGTGCCAGCAGCCGGGGAGGAACAGGGGGCGCATACGAGCAGTACTTC
clone_size: NA; d_call: NA; j_call: TRBJ2-1; v_call: TRBV28; cdr3_length: 16; cdr3_aa: CASTPGQGTSYNEQFF; cdr3_nt: TGTGCCAGCACCCCAGGTCAGGGGACCTCCTACAATGAGCAGTTCTTC
clone_size: NA; d_call: TRBD1; j_call: TRBJ1-3; v_call: TRBV30; cdr3_length: 13; cdr3_aa: CAWDRATGNTIYF; cdr3_nt: TGTGCCTGGGACAGGGCTACTGGAAACACCATATATTTT
clone_size: NA; d_call: NA; j_call: TRBJ1-4; v_call: TRBV19; cdr3_length: 15; cdr3_aa: CASSIYGARGEKLFF; cdr3_nt: TGTGCCAGTAGTATCTATGGTGCCAGGGGCGAAAAACTGTTTTTT
clone_size: NA; d_call: NA; j_call: TRBJ1-1; v_call: TRBV2; cdr3_length: 13; cdr3_aa: CASIRDTSTEAFF; cdr3_nt: TGTGCCAGCATTAGGGACACTTCAACTGAAGCTTTCTTT
clone_size: NA; d_call: NA; j_call: TRBJ1-2; v_call: TRBV18; cdr3_length: 15; cdr3_aa: CASSPPGTLGYGYTF; cdr3_nt: TGTGCCAGCTCACCACCCGGGACATTGGGGTATGGCTACACCTTC
clone_size: NA; d_call: TRBD2; j_call: TRBJ2-7; v_call: TRBV28; cdr3_length: 16; cdr3_aa: CASRTSGRGNSYEQYF; cdr3_nt: TGTGCCAGTCGGACTAGCGGGAGAGGGAATTCCTACGAGCAGTACTTC
clone_size: NA; d_call: TRBD2; j_call: TRBJ2-2; v_call: TRBV27; cdr3_length: 15; cdr3_aa: CASSFGGRVTGELFF; cdr3_nt: TGTGCCAGCAGTTTTGGCGGGAGGGTCACCGGGGAGCTGTTTTTT
clone_size: once; d_call: TRBD1; j_call: TRBJ1-2; v_call: TRBV9; cdr3_length: 12; cdr3_aa: CASGQGGYGYTF; cdr3_nt: TGTGCCAGCGGACAGGGGGGCTATGGCTACACCTTC
clone_size: NA; d_call: NA; j_call: TRBJ1-3; v_call: TRBV18; cdr3_length: 17; cdr3_aa: CASSPRTGGVSGNTIYF; cdr3_nt: TGTGCCAGCTCACCAAGGACGGGGGGAGTGTCTGGAAACACCATATATTTT
clone_size: NA; d_call: NA; j_call: TRBJ2-7; v_call: TRBV9; cdr3_length: 14; cdr3_aa: CASSVGTRSYEQYF; cdr3_nt: TGTGCCAGCAGCGTAGGAACTCGATCCTACGAGCAGTACTTC
clone_size: NA; d_call: TRBD1; j_call: TRBJ2-2; v_call: TRBV18; cdr3_length: 16; cdr3_aa: CASSPRGQGDPGELFF; cdr3_nt: TGTGCCAGCTCGCCCCGAGGACAGGGGGATCCCGGGGAGCTGTTTTTT
clone_size: NA; d_call: TRBD1; j_call: TRBJ1-2; v_call: TRBV6-5; cdr3_length: 15; cdr3_aa: CASSYRDRGPYGYTF; cdr3_nt: TGTGCCAGCAGTTACCGGGACAGGGGGCCCTATGGCTACACCTTC
clone_size: once; d_call: NA; j_call: TRBJ1-2; v_call: TRBV25-1; cdr3_length: 14; cdr3_aa: CASSPPDSKYGYTF; cdr3_nt: TGTGCCAGCAGTCCTCCGGACAGCAAATATGGCTACACCTTC
clone_size: once; d_call: TRBD1; j_call: TRBJ2-7; v_call: TRBV7-8; cdr3_length: 16; cdr3_aa: CASSSPGRDRFYEQYF; cdr3_nt: TGTGCCAGCAGCTCGCCTGGCCGGGACAGGTTTTACGAGCAGTACTTC
clone_size: NA; d_call: NA; j_call: TRBJ2-6; v_call: TRBV16; cdr3_length: 15; cdr3_aa: CASSLRAGGANVLTF; cdr3_nt: TGTGCCAGCAGCCTGAGAGCGGGTGGGGCCAACGTCCTGACTTTC
clone_size: NA; d_call: NA; j_call: TRBJ1-5; v_call: TRBV5-1; cdr3_length: 15; cdr3_aa: CASSFDGGSNQPQHF; cdr3_nt: TGCGCCAGCAGCTTCGATGGGGGGAGCAATCAGCCCCAGCATTTT
clone_size: NA; d_call: NA; j_call: TRBJ1-1; v_call: TRBV27; cdr3_length: 13; cdr3_aa: CASSPTRNTEAFF; cdr3_nt: TGTGCCAGCAGTCCTACCCGGAACACTGAAGCTTTCTTT
clone_size: NA; d_call: TRBD1; j_call: TRBJ2-7; v_call: TRBV7-9; cdr3_length: 16; cdr3_aa: CASSYQTGTDTYEQYF; cdr3_nt: TGTGCCAGCAGTTACCAAACCGGGACAGACACCTACGAGCAGTACTTC
clone_size: NA; d_call: NA; j_call: TRBJ2-7; v_call: TRBV19; cdr3_length: 13; cdr3_aa: CASSIRQHGEQYF; cdr3_nt: TGTGCCAGTAGTATACGACAGCATGGCGAGCAGTACTTC
clone_size: NA; d_call: TRBD1; j_call: TRBJ1-1; v_call: TRBV28; cdr3_length: 14; cdr3_aa: CASSSGQGATEAFF; cdr3_nt: TGTGCCAGCAGTTCTGGACAGGGTGCCACTGAAGCTTTCTTT
clone_size: once; d_call: TRBD2; j_call: TRBJ2-2; v_call: TRBV6-5; cdr3_length: 15; cdr3_aa: CASRPGLAGVGELFF; cdr3_nt: TGTGCCAGCAGACCGGGACTAGCGGGAGTGGGGGAGCTGTTTTTT